The 9 T cell receptor beta chains reported below all come from one sample, sequenced in a study of blood T cells in healthy people across ages (dated by TCRdb to the mid-2010s). Library preparation used 5' RACE. Data came from an Illumina HiSeq 2500. The second PCR ran for roughly 7 to 12 cycles and used a J-beta primer mix along with a sample-barcoded 5' primer. Using fastp trimming at Q25 and MiXCR clonotype assembly, TCRdb reanalyzed the public sequencing data and kept in-frame beta chains. Entries that share a CDR3 protein sequence are merged under the most common genes and DNA. The sample table contains approximately 940,000 distinct CDR3 sequences; only one count was recorded for roughly 50% of them. The leading ten clones occupy 13% of the sample. Sample: blood. Source of these receptors: a man younger than 40 in good health.

The chain recombines TRBV3-1 with TRBJ1-4; D not certain. V shed 0 bases and J shed 4 bases, with 15 bases lying between them. Germline-derived CDR1 and CDR2 are LGHDT and YNNKEL (reference sequence). This CDR3 region has 17 residues. The CDR3 sequence is CASSQDPRRNNNEKLFF. DNA for the CDR3: TGTGCCAGCAGCCAAGACCCACGACGGAACAATAATGAAAAACTGTTTTTT.

The chain combines TRBV6-1 with TRBJ2-1, with D possibly matching TRBD1 (6 bases). The CDR3 has 14 amino acids. Looked up from germline, CDR1 is MNHNS and CDR2 is SASEGT. Trimming shortened V by 5 bases and J by 4 bases, and 12 bases separated the two germline ends. The CDR3 nucleotides are TGTGCCAGCAGTACAGGGAACCCTTACAATGAGCAGTTCTTC. Translated, it gives CASSTGNPYNEQFF.

V usage is TRBV6-5 and J usage is TRBJ2-3; the D gene is possibly TRBD1 (6 bases). Per the germline V gene, CDR1 is MNHEY and CDR2 is SVGAGI. V shed 6 bases and J shed 4 bases, with 14 bases lying between them. This CDR3 is 14 amino acids long. The CDR3 DNA follows: TGTGCCAGCAGCGCAGGGGTTTTGGCAGATACGCAGTATTTT. Translation: CASSAGVLADTQYF.

The chain combines TRBV3-1 with TRBJ2-1; 8 bases are shared with TRBD2. CDR1 and CDR2 (germline): LGHDT, YNNKEL (reference sequence). V gave up 3 bases and J gave up 15 bases; unmatched junction bases: 7. The CDR3 has 12 amino acids. The CDR3: CASSHTNSGVFF. CDR3 nucleotides: TGTGCCAGCAGCCATACGAATAGCGGGGTGTTCTTC.

The V gene is TRBV6-7, the J gene TRBJ2-7, with 9 bases that match TRBD2. TRBV6-7 is known as an ORF, though its function is uncertain. This CDR3 is 20 amino acids long. J gave up 4 bases and V 2 bases, and 21 bases lay outside the gene matches. The CDR3 reads CASSYPLRSGAASGEYEQYF. The DNA of the CDR3 is TGTGCCAGCAGTTACCCACTAAGGAGCGGGGCGGCTAGCGGGGAATACGAGCAGTACTTC.

The V gene is TRBV10-3, the J gene TRBJ1-2; D gene unclear. Looked up from germline, CDR1 is ENHRY and CDR2 is SYGVKD. The V gene lost 3 bases and the J gene lost 10 bases, with 18 bases spanning the gap. CDR3 length equals 14 residues. Here the CDR3 DNA reads TGTGCCATCAGTGAAACCGGGAGAGGTTTTGACTACACCTTC. This sequence encodes CAISETGRGFDYTF.

This clonotype was seen once. Here the CDR3 DNA reads TGTGCCAGCAGTTTCCGGGGACAGGGTAGAGAGACCCAGTACTTC. Its translation is CASSFRGQGRETQYF. V usage is TRBV12-3 or TRBV12-4 and J usage is TRBJ2-5, with 9 positions matching TRBD1. Unmatched junction bases numbered 6, after V lost 3 bases and J lost 4 bases. The CDR3 loop spans 15 amino acids.

V and J are TRBV9 and TRBJ2-1; D remains unclear. V was trimmed by 0 bases and J by 10 bases, leaving 11 bases between them. This CDR3 comprises 13 residues. Germline V gene data show CDR1 as SGDLS and CDR2 as YYNGEE. DNA for the CDR3: TGTGCCAGCAGCGTAGTTTCCGGCGGAGAGCAGTTCTTC. As protein: CASSVVSGGEQFF.

This clonotype was counted a few times. The junction departs from germline at one end; a sequencing error may be responsible. The V gene is TRBV9, the J gene TRBJ1-1; D ambiguous. The CDR3 extends over 13 amino acids. CDR1 and CDR2 from the germline V gene are SGDLS and YYNGEE. The CDR3 is CASRVGMNTEAFF. DNA of the CDR3: TGTGCCAGCAGGGTAGGAATGAACACTGAAGCTTTCTTT.